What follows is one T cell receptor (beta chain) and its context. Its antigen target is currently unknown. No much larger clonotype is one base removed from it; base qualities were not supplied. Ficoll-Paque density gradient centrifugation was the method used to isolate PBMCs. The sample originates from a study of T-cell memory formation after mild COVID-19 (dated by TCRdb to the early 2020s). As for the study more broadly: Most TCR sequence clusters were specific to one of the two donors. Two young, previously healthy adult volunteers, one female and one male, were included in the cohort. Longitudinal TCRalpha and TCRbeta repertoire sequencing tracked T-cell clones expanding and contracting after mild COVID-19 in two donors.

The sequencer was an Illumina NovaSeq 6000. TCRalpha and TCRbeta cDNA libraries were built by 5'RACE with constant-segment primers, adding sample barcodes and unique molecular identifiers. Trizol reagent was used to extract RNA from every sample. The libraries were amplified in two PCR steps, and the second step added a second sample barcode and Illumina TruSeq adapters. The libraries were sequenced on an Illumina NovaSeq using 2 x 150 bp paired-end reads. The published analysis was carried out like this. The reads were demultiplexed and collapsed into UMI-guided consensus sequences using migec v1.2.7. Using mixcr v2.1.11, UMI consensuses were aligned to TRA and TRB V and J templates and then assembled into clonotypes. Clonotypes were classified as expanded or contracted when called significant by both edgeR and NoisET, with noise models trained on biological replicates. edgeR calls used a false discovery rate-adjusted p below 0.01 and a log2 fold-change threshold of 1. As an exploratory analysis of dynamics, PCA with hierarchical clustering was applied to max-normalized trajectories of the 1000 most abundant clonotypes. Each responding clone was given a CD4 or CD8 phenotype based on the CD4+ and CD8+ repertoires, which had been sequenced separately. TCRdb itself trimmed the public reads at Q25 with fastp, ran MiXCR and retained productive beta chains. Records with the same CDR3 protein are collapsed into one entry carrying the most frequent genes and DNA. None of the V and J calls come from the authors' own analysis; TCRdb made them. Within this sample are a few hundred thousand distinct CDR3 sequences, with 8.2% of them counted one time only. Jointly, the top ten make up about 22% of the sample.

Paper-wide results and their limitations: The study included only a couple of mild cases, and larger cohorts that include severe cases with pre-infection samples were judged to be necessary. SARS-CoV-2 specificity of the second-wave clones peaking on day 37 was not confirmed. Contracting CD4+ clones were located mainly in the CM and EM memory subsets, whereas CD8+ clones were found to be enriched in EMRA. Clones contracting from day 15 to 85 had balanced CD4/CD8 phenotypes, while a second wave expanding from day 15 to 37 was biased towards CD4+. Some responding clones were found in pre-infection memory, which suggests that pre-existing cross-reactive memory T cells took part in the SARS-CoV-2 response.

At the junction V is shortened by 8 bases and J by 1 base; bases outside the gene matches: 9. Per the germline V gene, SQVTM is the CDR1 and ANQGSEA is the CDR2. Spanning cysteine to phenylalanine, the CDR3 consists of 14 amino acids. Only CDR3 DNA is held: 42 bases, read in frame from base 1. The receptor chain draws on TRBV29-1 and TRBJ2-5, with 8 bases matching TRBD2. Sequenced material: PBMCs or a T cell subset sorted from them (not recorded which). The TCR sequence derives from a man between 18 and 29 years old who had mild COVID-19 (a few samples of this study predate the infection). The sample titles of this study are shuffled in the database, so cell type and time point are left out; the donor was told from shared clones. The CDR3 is CSPKTLAGQETQYF. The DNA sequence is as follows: TGCAGCCCTAAAACCCTAGCGGGCCAAGAGACCCAGTACTTC.